These T cell receptor beta chains were read from a single sample in a study of CD8+ T cells in alopecia areata. The method was immunoSEQ multiplex PCR; TCRdb's version includes in-frame clones alone and lacks a portion of them. The sample lists roughly 200,000 clones, 50% to 70% occurring once. Source: CD4+ T cells sorted from blood, taken at week 0. The origin of the receptors is a human donor with alopecia areata. Both conserved end residues are part of each CDR3. D genes are given only for firm matches. Clone size appears in some rows only: once, few, many, or a class for an expanded clone.

-,medium-sized,TRBJ1-1,TRBV2,TGTGCCAGCGTCCCGGGGACCAAGGACACTGAAGCTTTCTTT,CASVPGTKDTEAFF
-,few,TRBJ2-2,TRBV2,TGTGCCAGCAGAGGGCAGGTGAACACCGGGGAGCTGTTTTTT,CASRGQVNTGELFF
-,-,TRBJ2-2,TRBV4-3,TGCGCCAGCAGCCAAGATGAGGCGGCGAGGACTGCGAACACCGGGGAGCTGTTTTTT,CASSQDEAARTANTGELFF
-,-,TRBJ2-2,TRBV29-1,TGCAGCGCCGGCGGGCAGGGGAGGAACACCGGGGAGCTGTTTTTT,CSAGGQGRNTGELFF
TRBD2,-,TRBJ2-1,TRBV4-3,TGCGCCAGCAGCCAAGATGGTGTAGCGGGGGAGGAGGAGCAGTTCTTC,CASSQDGVAGEEEQFF
TRBD1,-,TRBJ1-2,TRBV2,TGTGCCAGCAGTGGGATGGACAGGGCGGGAAGTGGCTACACCTTC,CASSGMDRAGSGYTF
-,few,TRBJ1-2,TRBV4-2,TGTGCCAGCAGCCAAGACGACAGGAGTGGTTTCTACACCTTC,CASSQDDRSGFYTF
-,-,TRBJ1-4,TRBV30,TGTGCCTGGAGTGTACGAAGTGAAAAACTGTTTTTT,CAWSVRSEKLFF
TRBD1,-,TRBJ2-7,TRBV5-4,TGTGCCAGCAGCCAGGGACAGTTAGCCTACGAGCAGTACTTC,CASSQGQLAYEQYF
-,-,TRBJ1-5,TRBV6-5,TGTGCCAGCTCTGGGGGCTTGCTTCAGCCCCAGCATTTT,CASSGGLLQPQHF
-,-,TRBJ1-5,TRBV30,TGTGCCTGGAGTGTTGGGGGTGTCAGCAATCAGCCCCAGCATTTT,CAWSVGGVSNQPQHF
-,-,TRBJ2-1,TRBV9,TGTGCCAGCAGCGTAGCTAGGAGCTCCTACAATGAGCAGTTCTTC,CASSVARSSYNEQFF
TRBD1,-,TRBJ1-6,TRBV25-1,TGTGCCAGCAAAGGGGGCAGGAATTCACCCCTCCACTTT,CASKGGRNSPLHF
-,-,TRBJ1-2,TRBV29-1,TGCAGCGTGTCCCCCCTGGGAGACTATGGCTACACCTTC,CSVSPLGDYGYTF
-,-,TRBJ1-5,TRBV7-2,TGTGCCAGCAGCTCCGCCCTACAGGGAAGCAATCAGCCCCAGCATTTT,CASSSALQGSNQPQHF
-,-,TRBJ1-5,TRBV10-3,TGTGCCATCAGTGGGACGGATAGCAATCAGCCCCAGCATTTT,CAISGTDSNQPQHF
-,-,TRBJ1-2,TRBV4-3,TGCGCCAGCAGCCAAGTAGACAGGCGGGCACTCTATGGCTACACCTTC,CASSQVDRRALYGYTF
-,-,TRBJ1-1,TRBV6-5,TGTGCCAGCAGTTATCAGGTCACCATGAACACTGAAGCTTTCTTT,CASSYQVTMNTEAFF
TRBD1,-,TRBJ2-7,TRBV25-1,TGTGCCAGCAGTGTGACAGGGGGCGGAGAGCAGTACTTC,CASSVTGGGEQYF
TRBD1,-,TRBJ2-7,TRBV9,TGTGCCAGCAGTGACCGGACAGGAGGCTACGAGCAGTACTTC,CASSDRTGGYEQYF
TRBD1,-,TRBJ1-1,TRBV29-1,TGCAGCGTTCAAGGGGGCGCGGGCACTGAAGCTTTCTTT,CSVQGGAGTEAFF
-,-,TRBJ2-7,TRBV15,TGTGCCACCAGCAGAGAGAGTGGCAGGGGTGCCGACGAGCAGTACTTC,CATSRESGRGADEQYF
-,once,TRBJ1-5,TRBV4-3,TGCGCCAGCAGCCAAGATACAGGGCGGAATCAGCCCCAGCATTTT,CASSQDTGRNQPQHF
TRBD1,-,TRBJ2-7,TRBV29-1,TGCAGCGTTGAGGGGACAGGGGCCCACGAGCAGTACTTC,CSVEGTGAHEQYF
-,-,TRBJ1-5,TRBV2,TGTGCCAGCAGTGACAGCGTAGTCCGGGGCCAGCCCCAGCATTTT,CASSDSVVRGQPQHF
-,-,TRBJ2-1,TRBV5-6,TGTGCCAGCAGCTTGGTGGGCAGGTCGGACTCCTACAATGAGCAGTTCTTC,CASSLVGRSDSYNEQFF